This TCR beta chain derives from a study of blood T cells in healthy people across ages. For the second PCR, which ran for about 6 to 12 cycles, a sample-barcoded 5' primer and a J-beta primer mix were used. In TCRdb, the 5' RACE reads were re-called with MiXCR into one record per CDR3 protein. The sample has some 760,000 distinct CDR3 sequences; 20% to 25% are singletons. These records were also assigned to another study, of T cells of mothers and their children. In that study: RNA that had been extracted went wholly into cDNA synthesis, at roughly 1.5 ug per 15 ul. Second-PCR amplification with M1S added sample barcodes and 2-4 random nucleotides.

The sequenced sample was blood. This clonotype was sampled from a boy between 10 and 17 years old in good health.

The CDR3 here is CAISNPITDTQYF. CDR3 nucleotides: TGTGCCATCAGTAATCCGATCACAGATACGCAGTATTTT. The rearrangement links TRBV10-3 to TRBJ2-3; D is uncertain. The CDR3 contains 13 residues. Deletions cut 5 bases from V and 2 bases from J, with 8 bases between. Germline V gene sequence: CDR1 ENHRY, CDR2 SYGVKD.